This T cell receptor (beta chain) was captured in a study of T cells after yellow fever vaccination. This clonotype was seen ten or more times. Germline-derived CDR1 and CDR2 are SQVTM and ANQGSEA. V lost 3 bases and J lost 3, with 13 bases in between. This CDR3 is 14 amino acids long. Universal primer sites and UMIs were introduced during 5'RACE template-switching synthesis of TCR cDNA. A single record per CDR3 protein comes from TCRdb applying MiXCR to the 5' RACE reads. This table has approximately 70,000 distinct CDR3 sequences, over 6% appearing once. This TCR came from a man between 18 and 29 years old who received the YFV17D yellow fever vaccine. The chain uses TRBV29-1 and TRBJ2-3, with a weak D call TRBD1 (5 bases). Specimen: CD8+ T cells sorted from PBMCs, collected about 49 days after the first yellow fever vaccination. The chain's CDR3 is CSVDDSISTDTQYF. The DNA of the CDR3 is TGCAGCGTTGACGACAGCATCTCAACAGATACGCAGTATTTT.